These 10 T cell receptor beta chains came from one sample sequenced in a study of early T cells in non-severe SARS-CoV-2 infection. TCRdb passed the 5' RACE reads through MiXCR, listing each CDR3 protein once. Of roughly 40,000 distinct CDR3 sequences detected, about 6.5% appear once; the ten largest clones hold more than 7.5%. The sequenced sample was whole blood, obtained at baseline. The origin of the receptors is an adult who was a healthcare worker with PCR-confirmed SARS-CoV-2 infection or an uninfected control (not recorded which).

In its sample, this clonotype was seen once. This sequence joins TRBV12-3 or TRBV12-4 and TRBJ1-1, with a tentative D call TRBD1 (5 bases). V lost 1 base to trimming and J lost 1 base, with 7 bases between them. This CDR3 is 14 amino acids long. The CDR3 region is CASSLEGRNTEAFF. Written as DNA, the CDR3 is TGTGCCAGCAGTTTAGAGGGGAGGAACACTGAAGCTTTCTTT.

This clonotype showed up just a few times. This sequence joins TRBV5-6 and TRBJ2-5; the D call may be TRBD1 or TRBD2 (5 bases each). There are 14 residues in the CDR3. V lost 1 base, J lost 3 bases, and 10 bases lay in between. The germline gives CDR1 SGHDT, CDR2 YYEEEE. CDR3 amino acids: CASSLWRGEETQYF. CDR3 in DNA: TGTGCCAGCAGCTTGTGGAGAGGGGAAGAGACCCAGTACTTC.

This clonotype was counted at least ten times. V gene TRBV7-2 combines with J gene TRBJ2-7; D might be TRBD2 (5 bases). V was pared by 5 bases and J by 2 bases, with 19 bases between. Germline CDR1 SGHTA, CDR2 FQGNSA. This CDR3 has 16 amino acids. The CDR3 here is CASSLAGLAPPYEQYF. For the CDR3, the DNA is TGTGCCAGCAGCCTGGCGGGTCTAGCTCCGCCCTACGAGCAGTACTTC. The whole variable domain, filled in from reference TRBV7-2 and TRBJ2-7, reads GAGVSQSPSNKVTEKGKDVELRCDPISGHTALYWYRQSLGQGLEFLIYFQGNSAPDKSGLPSDRFSAERTGGSVSTLTIQRTQQEDSAVYLCASSLAGLAPPYEQYFGPGTRLTVT.

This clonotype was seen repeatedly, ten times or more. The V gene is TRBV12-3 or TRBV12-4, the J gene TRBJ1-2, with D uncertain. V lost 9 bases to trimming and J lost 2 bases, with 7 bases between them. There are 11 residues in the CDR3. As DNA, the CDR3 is TGTGCCAGTGCCAGGAACTATGGCTACACCTTC. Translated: CASARNYGYTF.

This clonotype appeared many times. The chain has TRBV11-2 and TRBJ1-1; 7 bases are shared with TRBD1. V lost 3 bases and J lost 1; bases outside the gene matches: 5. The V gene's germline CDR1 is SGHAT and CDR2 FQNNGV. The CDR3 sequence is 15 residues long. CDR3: CASSLRGRQNTEAFF. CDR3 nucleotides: TGTGCCAGCAGCTTGAGGGGGCGCCAGAACACTGAAGCTTTCTTT.

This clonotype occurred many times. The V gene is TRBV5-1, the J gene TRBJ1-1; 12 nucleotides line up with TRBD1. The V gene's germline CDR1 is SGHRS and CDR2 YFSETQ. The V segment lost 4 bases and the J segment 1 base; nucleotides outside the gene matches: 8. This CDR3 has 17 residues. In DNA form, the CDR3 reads TGCGCCAGCAGCGCGACGAGGGGACAGGGGGCGAACACTGAAGCTTTCTTT. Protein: CASSATRGQGANTEAFF.

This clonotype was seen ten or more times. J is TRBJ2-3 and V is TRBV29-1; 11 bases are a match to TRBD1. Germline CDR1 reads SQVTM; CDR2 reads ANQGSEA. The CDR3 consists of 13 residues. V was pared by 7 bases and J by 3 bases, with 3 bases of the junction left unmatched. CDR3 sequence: CSAGTGGTDTQYF. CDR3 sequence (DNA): TGCAGCGCTGGGACAGGGGGGACAGATACGCAGTATTTT.

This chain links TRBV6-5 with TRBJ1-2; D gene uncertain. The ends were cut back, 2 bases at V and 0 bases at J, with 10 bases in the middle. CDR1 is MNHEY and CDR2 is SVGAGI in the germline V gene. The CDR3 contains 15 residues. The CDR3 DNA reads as TGTGCCAGCAGTTACGTGGCAGCCGCTAACTATGGCTACACCTTC. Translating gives CASSYVAAANYGYTF.

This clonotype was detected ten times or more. The CDR3 DNA sequence: TGCAGTGCCCCTAGCGGGGGGTTGTACGAGCAGTACTTC. It codes for CSAPSGGLYEQYF. This rearrangement joins TRBV20-1 to TRBJ2-7, with 11 bases fitting TRBD2. CDR1 and CDR2 (germline): DFQATT, SNEGSKA (reference sequence). This CDR3 region has 13 residues. V was clipped by 6 bases and J by 4 bases; unmatched bases: 5.

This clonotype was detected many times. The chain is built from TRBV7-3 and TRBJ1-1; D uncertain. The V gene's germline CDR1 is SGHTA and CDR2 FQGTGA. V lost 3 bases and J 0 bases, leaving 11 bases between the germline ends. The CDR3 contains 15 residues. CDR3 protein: CASSFGSGMNTEAFF. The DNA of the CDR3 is TGTGCCAGCAGCTTCGGGTCGGGCATGAACACTGAAGCTTTCTTT.